One and the same sample provided the 18 T cell receptor beta chains below, sequenced in a study of Graves' ophthalmopathy and Graves' hyperthyroidism. The authors amplified TCR beta CDR3 regions from RNA transcripts. In the first round, RT-PCR was carried out with HTBI primers, and a multiplex PCR formed the second round. TCRdb redid the calling of the multiplex PCR reads with MiXCR, one entry per CDR3 protein. Here the sample spans approximately 150,000 distinct CDR3 sequences, 35% to 45% being singletons. Sequenced material: peripheral blood. These receptors all stem from a man aged 25 to 45 with Graves' ophthalmopathy.

The rearrangement links TRBV27 to TRBJ2-7, with TRBD2 as a possible D gene (6 bases). The CDR3 extends over 13 amino acids. The germline gives CDR1 MNHEY, CDR2 SMNVEV (reference sequence). V was shortened by 3 bases and J by 4 bases, with 10 bases between the two germline ends. The CDR3 nucleotides are TGTGCCAGCAGTTTCAGCGCGGGGTACGAGCAGTACTTC. It codes for CASSFSAGYEQYF.

This clonotype was seen ten or more times. The V and J genes are TRBV6-1 and TRBJ1-1, with D uncertain. Germline CDR1 is MNHNS and CDR2 is SASEGT. V dropped 2 bases and J dropped 3 bases, with 10 bases sitting between them. The CDR3 is made up of 14 amino acids. CDR3 sequence (DNA): TGTGCCAGCAGTGAATGGGAACATCACACTGAAGCTTTCTTT. Its protein is CASSEWEHHTEAFF.

This clonotype was seen repeatedly, ten times or more. The chain combines TRBV29-1 with TRBJ2-5; 8 bases line up with TRBD1. V lost 6 bases and J lost 5; bases outside the gene matches: 14. This CDR3 has 15 amino acids. CDR1 and CDR2 from the germline V gene are SQVTM and ANQGSEA. The CDR3 loop reads CSVAITGGPWETQYF. In DNA form, the CDR3 reads TGCAGCGTCGCTATTACAGGGGGTCCGTGGGAGACCCAGTACTTC.

V is TRBV11-2 and J is TRBJ2-7, with 12 nucleotides matching TRBD2. This CDR3 has 16 residues. CDR1 SGHAT and CDR2 FQNNGV come from the germline V gene. V was clipped by 9 bases and J by 1 base; unmatched bases: 10. CDR3 protein: CASSPTTSGGSYEQYF. CDR3 bases: TGTGCCAGTAGCCCGACGACTAGCGGGGGATCCTACGAGCAGTACTTC.

The chain has TRBV6-1 and TRBJ1-6; perhaps TRBD1 as D (5 bases). Trimming cost V 6 bases and J 5 bases, with 14 bases left between them. Germline V CDR1 and CDR2: MNHNS, SASEGT. The CDR3 covers 15 residues. For the CDR3, the DNA is TGTGCCAGCAGACAAGACGACAGAGATAATTCACCCCTCCACTTT. Its protein is CASRQDDRDNSPLHF.

This chain joins TRBV30 and TRBJ1-2; maybe TRBD1 (5 bases). The CDR3 is 13 residues long. The germline gives CDR1 GTSNPN, CDR2 SVGIG (reference sequence). The V and J ends lost 1 base and 3 bases respectively, with 9 bases between them. CDR3 amino acids: CAWSGTPHYGYTF. The CDR3 DNA follows: TGTGCCTGGAGTGGGACACCCCACTATGGCTACACCTTC.

The V call is TRBV6-1, the J call TRBJ2-7; D not certain. V lost 4 bases, J lost 2 bases, and 15 bases lay in between. In germline, CDR1 is MNHNS, CDR2 SASEGT. This CDR3 region has 15 residues. The CDR3 protein is CASSASLGGAYEQYF. CDR3 nucleotide sequence: TGTGCCAGCAGTGCTTCCCTTGGCGGAGCCTACGAGCAGTACTTC.

This clonotype was counted a few times. The chain employs TRBV7-9 and TRBJ2-7, with D possibly TRBD1 on 6 matching bases. The CDR3 has 15 amino acids. Per germline, CDR1 SEHNR and CDR2 FQNEAQ (reference sequence). The V end was cut by 2 bases, the J end by 4 bases, with 15 bases between. Here the CDR3 DNA reads TGTGCCAGCAGCTTAAGAAGTTGGGGGCCATACGAGCAGTACTTC. Amino acid sequence: CASSLRSWGPYEQYF.

There are many counts of this clonotype. The chain joins TRBV4-1 to TRBJ2-5; D remains unclear. The CDR3 spans 16 residues. The V gene lost 2 bases and the J gene lost 5 bases, with 18 bases spanning the gap. Germline CDR1 is MGHRA and CDR2 is YSYEKL. CDR3 sequence: CASSQSFPGRRETQYF. The DNA for the CDR3 is TGCGCCAGCAGCCAATCGTTCCCAGGTCGCCGTGAGACCCAGTACTTC.

This clonotype appeared many times. The V call is TRBV20-1, the J call TRBJ2-7, with unresolved D. The CDR3 has 17 residues. Germline CDR1 and CDR2: DFQATT and SNEGSKA (reference sequence). V was cut by 0 bases and J by 0 bases, with 18 bases left in between. CDR3 sequence reads: CSARDPRVAASSYEQYF. DNA for the CDR3: TGCAGTGCTAGAGATCCCCGGGTGGCGGCTAGCTCCTACGAGCAGTACTTC.

At least ten counts were recorded for this clonotype. The chain joins TRBV4-1 to TRBJ2-7; no firm D call. From germline, CDR1 is MGHRA and CDR2 YSYEKL. Trimming shortened V by 0 bases and J by 3 bases, and 12 bases separated the two germline ends. There are 15 residues in the CDR3. Here the CDR3 DNA reads TGCGCCAGCAGCCAAGAAGGCGGCTACCGCTACGAGCAGTACTTC. Protein sequence: CASSQEGGYRYEQYF.

The V call is TRBV20-1, the J call TRBJ1-2, with 7 bases aligning to TRBD1. CDR3 length equals 14 residues. Germline assignment: CDR1 DFQATT and CDR2 SNEGSKA (reference sequence). Trimming at V came to 0 bases and at J to 4 bases, leaving 5 bases not matched to a gene. CDR3 in DNA: TGCAGTGCTAGAGATCACAACAGGGGCTATGGCTACACCTTC. Translation: CSARDHNRGYGYTF.

This clonotype was seen repeatedly, ten times or more. A much larger clone lies one base from this, so it may be a read error. The rearrangement links TRBV6-1 to TRBJ2-7, with TRBD2 matching 12 bases. The CDR3 loop spans 15 amino acids. The germline V gene encodes CDR1 MNHNS and CDR2 SASEGT. CDR3 region: CASGEGAGLAGEQYF. CDR3 nucleotides: TGTGCCAGCGGTGAAGGTGCGGGACTAGCGGGCGAGCAGTACTTC.

This clonotype was observed many times. The chain combines TRBV12-5 with TRBJ2-5; D remains ambiguous. V gave up 0 bases and J gave up 2 bases, with 1 base separating them. Looked up from germline, CDR1 is LGHNT and CDR2 is FRNRAP. The CDR3 is made up of 12 amino acids. CDR3 protein: CASGLVQETQYF. The CDR3 nucleotides read TGTGCTAGTGGTTTGGTACAAGAGACCCAGTACTTC.

This clonotype appeared many times. This chain uses TRBV6-2 or TRBV6-3 with TRBJ2-5; D might be TRBD1 or TRBD2, each matching 5 bases. V was pared by 6 bases and J by 5 bases, with 16 bases between. The CDR3 has 14 amino acids. In germline, CDR1 is MNHEY, CDR2 SVGEGT. CDR3 bases: TGTGCCAGCAGCCGGGACCGACCCCGGGAGACCCAGTACTTC. It codes for CASSRDRPRETQYF.

For the CDR3, the DNA is TGCGCCAGCAGCTTGGTGGGACATTCAAACACTGAAGCTTTCTTT. The encoded protein is CASSLVGHSNTEAFF. The J gene is TRBJ1-1, the V gene TRBV5-1, with D possibly being TRBD1 (6 bases). Germline V gives CDR1 SGHRS, CDR2 YFSETQ. This CDR3 spans 15 amino acids. The germline V and J ends were trimmed by 0 bases and 2 bases, with 11 bases remaining between them.

The rearrangement links TRBV7-9 to TRBJ1-1; tentative D call: TRBD1 (5 bases). Looked up from germline, CDR1 is SEHNR and CDR2 is FQNEAQ (reference sequence). The V gene lost 5 bases and the J gene lost 5 bases, with 15 bases spanning the gap. The CDR3 is 14 amino acids. This CDR3 is CASSQGPGGTEAFF. DNA of the CDR3: TGTGCCAGCAGCCAGGGCCCGGGAGGGACTGAAGCTTTCTTT.

The chain joins TRBV7-2 to TRBJ1-5, with D unresolved. Trimming removed 4 bases at V and 0 bases at J, with 10 bases between. This CDR3 spans 15 amino acids. Germline values: CDR1 SGHTA, CDR2 FQGNSA. DNA of the CDR3: TGTGCCAGCAGCTCCTCGGAAAGTAGCAATCAGCCCCAGCATTTT. This sequence encodes CASSSSESSNQPQHF.